The 18 T cell receptor beta chains given below trace back to one sample, sequenced in a study of cytomegalovirus exposure and HLA in healthy donors. The PCR ran on 60 Vbeta and 13 Jbeta primers. TCRdb's copy holds only in-frame clones and misses some; the assay was immunoSEQ multiplex PCR. Of approximately 140,000 clones in the sample, 88% are singletons; the top ten hold 0.45% to 0.6%. Sequencing was performed on PBMCs. The source of these receptors is a woman aged 35 to 49 in good health and CMV-seronegative.

The rearrangement joins TRBV5-1 to TRBJ2-2; 10 bases match TRBD2. The CDR3 sequence is 16 residues long. J was trimmed by 7 bases and V by 0 bases; bases with no gene match: 6. Germline V gene sequence: CDR1 SGHRS, CDR2 YFSETQ. CDR3 DNA sequence: TGCGCCAGCAGCTTGGGGTCTAGCGGGAGAGTCGGGGAGCTGTTTTTT. It is translated as CASSLGSSGRVGELFF.

This chain links TRBV6-5 with TRBJ1-2; D unresolved. The V end lost 2 bases, the J end lost 8 bases, and 12 bases lay between the germline ends. CDR1 and CDR2 (germline): MNHEY, SVGAGI. The CDR3 sequence is 13 residues long. CDR3 nucleotide sequence: TGTGCCAGCAGTTACCCGGGGATCGAAGGCTACACCTTC. The encoded protein is CASSYPGIEGYTF.

The J gene is TRBJ2-3, the V gene TRBV11-3, with D unclear. From germline, CDR1 is SGHNT and CDR2 YENEEA. Between the trimmed V and J ends, which lost 6 bases and 1 base, there was a span of 14 bases. The CDR3 has 15 amino acids. The DNA for the CDR3 is TGTGCCAGCAGTACCTACCGATTCGGCACAGATACGCAGTATTTT. Encoded protein: CASSTYRFGTDTQYF.

The J gene is TRBJ2-7, the V gene TRBV6-5; D remains ambiguous. Trimming left V 5 bases short and J 4 bases short, with 9 bases between. CDR1 is MNHEY and CDR2 is SVGAGI in the germline V gene. The CDR3 covers 12 residues. CDR3 bases: TGTGCCAGCAGTGAGTCCGGGTACGAGCAGTACTTC. Translated, it gives CASSESGYEQYF.

The chain is built from TRBV2 and TRBJ2-7; 7 bases match TRBD1. Germline values: CDR1 SNHLY, CDR2 FYNNEI. V shed 5 bases, J shed 3 bases, and the junction held 10 bases outside the gene matches. The CDR3 has 15 amino acids. The CDR3 here is CASSSPGTEYYEQYF. In DNA form, the CDR3 reads TGTGCCAGCAGTTCCCCCGGGACAGAATACTACGAGCAGTACTTC.

V usage is TRBV29-1 and J usage is TRBJ2-3, with TRBD2 identical over 13 bases. Germline CDR1 SQVTM, CDR2 ANQGSEA. V shed 7 bases, J shed 8 bases, and the junction held 6 bases outside the gene matches. The CDR3 is 13 amino acids. DNA of the CDR3: TGCAGCGCCCGGACTAGCGGGAGCAGTACGCAGTATTTT. Encoded protein: CSARTSGSSTQYF.

The chain recombines TRBV6-1 with TRBJ2-4; the match to TRBD2 covers 7 bases. Looked up from germline, CDR1 is MNHNS and CDR2 is SASEGT. The trim removed 0 bases at V and 7 bases at J, leaving 3 bases unmatched. The CDR3 spans 14 residues. The DNA of the CDR3 is TGTGCCAGCAGTGAAGCGCTGGGGGGGAACATTCAGTACTTC. This translates into CASSEALGGNIQYF.

The V and J genes are TRBV7-2 and TRBJ1-5; D gene ambiguous. The CDR3 loop spans 14 amino acids. Trimming pared 2 bases from V and 9 bases from J, leaving 14 bases between. Germline CDR1 is SGHTA and CDR2 is FQGNSA. The CDR3 DNA reads TGTGCCAGCAGCTTATCCCCGAGTACGGGGCCCCAGCATTTT. Translating it yields CASSLSPSTGPQHF.

This clone was detected once. The V gene is TRBV4-1, the J gene TRBJ2-3; D unresolved. Looked up from germline, CDR1 is MGHRA and CDR2 is YSYEKL. Trimming left V 3 bases short and J 3 bases short, with 4 bases between. CDR3 size: 12 residues. The CDR3 DNA sequence: TGCGCCAGCAGCCAGGAGACAGATACGCAGTATTTT. Residues: CASSQETDTQYF.

V is TRBV30 and J is TRBJ1-4, with D uncertain. Trimming cost V 0 bases and J 1 base, with 9 bases left between them. This CDR3 is 15 amino acids long. Germline V gene data show CDR1 as GTSNPN and CDR2 as SVGIG (reference sequence). For the CDR3, the DNA is TGTGCCTGGAGTGTGGGTAGCGGAACTAATGAAAAACTGTTTTTT. This encodes CAWSVGSGTNEKLFF.

This clone has only one observation. The chain uses TRBV7-2 and TRBJ2-1; tentatively, D is TRBD2 (6 bases). The CDR3 loop spans 15 amino acids. V was pared by 5 bases and J by 8 bases, with 19 bases between. CDR1 and CDR2 from the germline V gene are SGHTA and FQGNSA. This CDR3 reads CASSNRDLLIDEQFF. DNA for the CDR3: TGTGCCAGCAGCAACCGGGACTTGTTGATCGATGAGCAGTTCTTC.

The chain has TRBV6-1 and TRBJ2-3, with TRBD2 matching over 10 bases. Losses at the gene ends were 6 bases for V and 6 bases for J; bases not matched to a gene: 6. The CDR3 covers 14 residues. Germline-derived CDR1 and CDR2 are MNHNS and SASEGT. The CDR3 region is CASSPGTSADTQYF. CDR3 bases: TGTGCCAGCAGCCCCGGGACTAGCGCGGATACGCAGTATTTT.

The CDR3 nucleotides read TGCAGCGTGACTAGCATTAAAACAGATACGCAGTATTTT. It translates to CSVTSIKTDTQYF. The chain is built from TRBV29-1 and TRBJ2-3, with 7 bases matching TRBD2. V lost 6 bases to trimming and J lost 3 bases; unmatched junction nucleotides: 6. Germline lookup yields CDR1 SQVTM and CDR2 ANQGSEA. The CDR3 contains 13 residues.

With respect to this clone: An end of the junction differs from the germline gene, which may be a read error. This rearrangement joins TRBV7-9 to TRBJ1-1, with D unclear. CDR3 length equals 12 residues. Germline CDR1 and CDR2: SEHNR and FQNEAQ (reference sequence). The CDR3, as DNA: TGTTCCAGCAGCTTAGTCCGAGATGAAGCTTTCTTT. Its translation: CSSSLVRDEAFF.

In its sample, this clone was seen once. The chain is built from TRBV6-1 and TRBJ1-1, with a weak D call TRBD1 (6 bases). The V end lost 6 bases, the J end lost 11 bases, and 22 bases lay between the germline ends. Germline CDR1 reads MNHNS; CDR2 reads SASEGT. This CDR3 comprises 14 residues. The CDR3 loop is CASRRWGTPEGAFF. The CDR3 coding sequence is TGTGCCAGCAGAAGATGGGGGACACCAGAAGGGGCTTTCTTT.

This chain uses TRBV5-6 with TRBJ2-2, with D possibly matching TRBD1 (5 bases). The CDR3 loop spans 11 amino acids. The germline CDR1 and CDR2 sequences are SGHDT and YYEEEE. Trimming shortened V by 9 bases and J by 6 bases, and 9 bases separated the two germline ends. The CDR3 nucleotides read TGTGCCACTGCAGGGCCCGGGGAGCTGTTTTTT. Encoded protein: CATAGPGELFF. The full variable domain, rest sourced from reference TRBV5-6 and TRBJ2-2, is DAGVTQSPTHLIKTRGQQVTLRCSPKSGHDTVSWYQQALGQGPQFIFQYYEEEERQRGNFPDRFSGHQFPNYSSELNVNALLLGDSALYLCATAGPGELFFGEGSRLTVL.

V is TRBV4-2 and J is TRBJ2-1; 9 bases line up with TRBD2. Germline CDR1 and CDR2: LGHNA and YNFKEQ. The length of the CDR3 is 15 residues. Trimming took 1 base from V and 8 from J; bases not matched to a gene: 6. CDR3 region: CASSQVAGESDEQFF. DNA for the CDR3: TGTGCCAGCAGCCAAGTAGCGGGAGAGTCCGATGAGCAGTTCTTC.

The rearrangement links TRBV7-8 to TRBJ2-3; tentatively, D is TRBD1 (5 bases). Germline V gene lookup returns CDR1 SGHVS and CDR2 FQNEAQ. CDR3 length: 15 residues. With 3 bases removed from V and 4 bases from J, the gap between germline ends came to 14 bases. The CDR3 loop is CASSFVGLGADTQYF. The CDR3 bases are TGTGCCAGCAGCTTCGTCGGCCTAGGGGCAGATACGCAGTATTTT.